The present entry profiles one TCR beta chain with its context. The antigen remains undetermined. Germline lookup yields CDR1 MNHNS and CDR2 SASEGT. V lost 6 bases and J 1 base, leaving 3 bases between the germline ends. The CDR3 runs 11 residues. Assay used: immunoSEQ multiplex PCR; TCRdb lists only in-frame clones, some missing. This sample carries 12,000 or so clones, 84% of them seen once, and the ten largest clones take 7% to 9%. The sample belongs to a study of tumor-infiltrating lymphocytes in localized non-small cell lung cancer. Whole-study results and caveats: Tumors had more T cell infiltration than uninvolved lung, per TCRbeta sequencing and CD3 counts. Available tissue quantity limited TCR sequencing to a patient subset.

This receptor was taken from a human donor with non-small cell lung cancer. The chain uses TRBV6-1 and TRBJ1-1; D not certain. Sequences were obtained from lung tumor tissue. The CDR3 sequence is CASRKNTEAFF. CDR3 DNA: TGTGCCAGCAGAAAGAACACTGAAGCTTTCTTT.